This T cell receptor (beta chain) is from a study of quantifying T cell responses using KT2 cells. Study-wide context: RNA was reverse transcribed with TCR alpha and beta constant-region primers. The study, taken as a whole, reports: Even the lowest spike-in, about one KT2 cell per 100,000 PBMC, yielded detectable KT2 sequences.

An oligo carrying a UMI was ligated to the cDNA 3' end. An equimolar mix of RC1.1 and RC1.2 primed the beta chain across TRBC1 and TRBC2. TCR alpha and beta chains were handled separately starting at the second PCR. Each CDR3 protein is one row after TCRdb ran MiXCR on the UMI-ligation and nested PCR reads. The sample records fewer than 60,000 distinct CDR3 sequences, 11% being singletons. This CDR3 is 13 amino acids long. Germline values: CDR1 SGHTS, CDR2 YDEGEE. V was clipped by 4 bases and J by 1 base, with 8 bases between them. Known numbers of the T cell clone KT2 were added to PBMC. In regard to this clonotype: What it binds is not known.

The TCR comes from a human donor. The rearrangement uses TRBV5-8 and TRBJ2-5; no reliable D call. The sequenced material came from PBMCs spiked with cells of the T cell clone KT2. CDR3 sequence (DNA): TGTGCCAGCAGCGCTGACTTCCAAGAGACCCAGTACTTC. Translating it yields CASSADFQETQYF.